These 32 T cell receptor beta chains originate from one sample sequenced in a study of cytomegalovirus exposure and HLA in healthy donors. Researchers ran the PCR with 60 Vbeta and 13 Jbeta primers. Generated by immunoSEQ multiplex PCR, the TCRdb table keeps only in-frame clones and is missing some. The top ten hold around 2.5% of the sample, which has approximately 150,000 clones, 70% to 90% seen once. Sequenced: PBMCs. These receptors all stem from a man younger than 45 in good health and CMV-seropositive.

This chain connects TRBV11-2 to TRBJ1-5, with TRBD1 as a possible D gene (6 bases). Trimming removed 4 bases at V and 3 bases at J, with 10 bases between. Germline CDR1 and CDR2: SGHAT and FQNNGV. The CDR3 contains 14 residues. Here the CDR3 DNA reads TGTGCCAGCAGCTCTGACAGGTACAATCAGCCCCAGCATTTT. It yields the protein CASSSDRYNQPQHF.

The gene calls are TRBV19 and TRBJ1-1, with D perhaps matching TRBD1 (5 bases). CDR1 and CDR2 (germline): LNHDA, SQIVND (reference sequence). Trimming removed 8 bases at V and 6 bases at J, with 10 bases between. This CDR3 contains 11 residues. The CDR3 nucleotides read TGTGCCAGTTGCAGGGTTTCTGAAGCTTTCTTT. Its translation is CASCRVSEAFF.

The rearrangement joins TRBV10-3 to TRBJ2-2; D might be TRBD1 (5 bases). The CDR3 extends over 16 amino acids. Germline V lookup: CDR1 ENHRY, CDR2 SYGVKD. Trimming cost V 7 bases and J 0 bases, with 15 bases left between them. The CDR3 region is CAIKDAVGANTGELFF. The DNA of the CDR3 is TGTGCCATCAAGGACGCGGTAGGGGCGAACACCGGGGAGCTGTTTTTT.

V and J are TRBV27 and TRBJ2-7, with D possibly being TRBD1 (6 bases). V was pared by 6 bases and J by 4 bases, with 10 bases between. This CDR3 region has 12 residues. The V gene's germline CDR1 is MNHEY and CDR2 SMNVEV (reference sequence). This chain's CDR3 is CASSKQGYEQYF. As DNA, the CDR3 is TGTGCCAGCAGCAAACAGGGATACGAGCAGTACTTC.

As concerns this clone: Different DNA sequences within this sample yield the same CDR3. The chain carries TRBV5-1 and TRBJ2-3; tentatively, D is TRBD1 (5 bases). Trimming removed 2 bases from V and 2 bases from J, with 6 bases in between. From germline, CDR1 is SGHRS and CDR2 YFSETQ. The CDR3 runs 13 residues. The CDR3 DNA is TGCGCCAGCAGCTTAGGGGCCACAGATACGCAGTATTTT. Translation: CASSLGATDTQYF.

This chain uses TRBV4-1 with TRBJ1-5, with 8 bases identical to TRBD1. The CDR3 totals 15 residues. J lost 4 bases, V lost 0 bases, and 2 bases had no gene match. CDR1 is MGHRA and CDR2 is YSYEKL in the germline V gene. CDR3 coding DNA: TGCGCCAGCAGCCAAGATGACAGGGGTAATCAGCCCCAGCATTTT. It translates to CASSQDDRGNQPQHF.

The genes are TRBV7-9 and TRBJ2-1; no reliable D call. The CDR3 is made up of 14 amino acids. Germline CDR1 SEHNR, CDR2 FQNEAQ (reference sequence). The V end lost 2 bases, the J end lost 4 bases, and 9 bases lay between the germline ends. The CDR3: CASSLFEKYNEQFF. The CDR3, as DNA: TGTGCCAGCAGCTTATTTGAGAAATACAATGAGCAGTTCTTC.

This chain joins TRBV14 and TRBJ1-2, with 8 positions matching TRBD1. Looked up from germline, CDR1 is SGHDN and CDR2 is FVKESK. V gave up 4 bases and J gave up 5 bases; unmatched junction bases: 3. The CDR3 consists of 13 residues. The CDR3 reads CASSRTGRYGYTF. The CDR3, as DNA: TGTGCCAGCAGCCGGACAGGGCGGTATGGCTACACCTTC.

The chain combines TRBV29-1 with TRBJ2-1; TRBD2 agrees at 7 bases. CDR1 is SQVTM and CDR2 is ANQGSEA in the germline V gene. J lost 4 bases, V lost 5 bases, and 5 bases had no gene match. This CDR3 is 13 amino acids long. The CDR3: CSVLGGRYNEQFF. The CDR3 coding sequence is TGCAGCGTTTTGGGAGGGCGGTACAATGAGCAGTTCTTC.

About this clone: The junction departs from the called germline gene at one end, perhaps through a read error. The V and J genes are TRBV7-9 and TRBJ2-5; tentatively, D is TRBD2 (7 bases). The CDR3 length is 14 residues. Germline CDR1 SEHNR, CDR2 FQNEAQ (reference sequence). The DNA for the CDR3 is TGTTCCAGCAGCTTAGGGGGGGATTCGGAGACCCAGTACTTC. It is translated as CSSSLGGDSETQYF.

The chain combines TRBV2 with TRBJ2-5, with 7 positions matching TRBD1. CDR1 is SNHLY and CDR2 is FYNNEI in the germline V gene. V shed 8 bases, J shed 4 bases, and the junction held 7 bases outside the gene matches. The CDR3 spans 13 residues. CDR3 DNA sequence: TGTGCCAGCCTCGAGGACAGGTTAGAGACCCAGTACTTC. Translated, it gives CASLEDRLETQYF.

To note about this clone: One junction end does not reproduce the germline sequence, and a read error may be involved. This chain connects TRBV7-7 to TRBJ2-5; perhaps TRBD2 as D (5 bases). Looked up from germline, CDR1 is SSHAT and CDR2 is FNYEAQ (reference sequence). CDR3 size: 15 residues. The CDR3 region has the DNA TGTGCTAGCAGCTTATCCCGGGGAGTTCAAGAGACCCAGTACTTC. It specifies CASSLSRGVQETQYF.

The gene calls are TRBV5-6 and TRBJ1-3; D may be TRBD1 (5 bases). The CDR3 totals 17 residues. Trimming took 5 bases from V and 0 from J, leaving 18 bases between them. CDR1 is SGHDT, CDR2 YYEEEE, per germline. As DNA, the CDR3 is TGTGCCAGCAGGAAGGGGATTGACCCACTCTCTGGAAACACCATATATTTT. This encodes CASRKGIDPLSGNTIYF.

This chain uses TRBV21-1 with TRBJ2-1; TRBD2 reflects the table's D call only, with no check against the DNA. TRBV21-1 is termed a pseudogene. The CDR3 sequence is 15 residues long. CDR3 in DNA: TGTGCCAGCAGCAAACCGGGACTAGCGTGGAATGAGCAGTTCTTC. Its protein product is CASSKPGLAWNEQFF.

This clone was observed a handful of times. The CDR3, as DNA: TGTGCCAGTAGTACACAGGGGACTTACAATGAGCAGTTCTTC. Translation gives CASSTQGTYNEQFF. The chain carries TRBV19 and TRBJ2-1; weak D call: TRBD1 (7 bases). This CDR3 is 14 amino acids long. Germline V CDR1 and CDR2: LNHDA, SQIVND (reference sequence). Between the trimmed V and J ends, which lost 4 bases and 4 bases, there was a span of 11 bases.

V and J are TRBV5-6 and TRBJ1-6, with 7 nucleotides matching TRBD1. The CDR3 is 14 amino acids. V lost 2 bases to trimming and J lost 8 bases; unmatched junction nucleotides: 4. From germline, CDR1 is SGHDT and CDR2 YYEEEE. CDR3 sequence reads: CASSFDRAYSPLHF. The CDR3 bases are TGTGCCAGCAGCTTCGACAGGGCATATTCACCCCTCCACTTT.

A note on this clone: One end of the junction fails to match germline, which may point to a read error. The chain links TRBV7-7 to TRBJ2-1, with D perhaps TRBD1 (6 bases). CDR1 and CDR2 (germline): SSHAT, FNYEAQ (reference sequence). The CDR3 consists of 13 residues. CDR3: CASSLAGENEQFF. In DNA, the CDR3 is TGTGCTAGCAGCTTAGCAGGGGAAAATGAGCAGTTCTTC. The full variable domain, in which reference TRBV7-7 and TRBJ2-1 provide the parts outside the CDR3, is GAGVSQSPRYKVTKRGQDVTLRCDPISSHATLYWYQQALGQGPEFLTYFNYEAQPDKSGLPSDRFSAERPEGSISTLTIQRTEQRDSAMYRCASSLAGENEQFFGPGTRLTVL.

The chain employs TRBV7-3 and TRBJ1-1, with D tentatively TRBD1 (6 bases). The V gene's germline CDR1 is SGHTA and CDR2 FQGTGA. The CDR3 has 12 amino acids. The ends were cut back, 5 bases at V and 10 bases at J, with 14 bases in the middle. The CDR3 DNA reads TGTGCCAGCAGCCCCGGAACAGGGCGAGCTTTCTTT. Amino acids: CASSPGTGRAFF.

This clone has a single count. V gene TRBV11-3 combines with J gene TRBJ2-3; 13 bases line up with TRBD2. This CDR3 contains 16 residues. Germline V gives CDR1 SGHNT, CDR2 YENEEA. V was clipped by 4 bases and J by 6 bases; unmatched bases: 7. In DNA form, the CDR3 reads TGTGCCAGCAGCTGGGGACTAGCGGGGACGGGTGATACGCAGTATTTT. It codes for CASSWGLAGTGDTQYF.

The chain employs TRBV9 and TRBJ1-4; D gene unclear. The V end was cut by 1 base, the J end by 4 bases, with 8 bases between. The V gene's germline CDR1 is SGDLS and CDR2 YYNGEE. This CDR3 is 14 amino acids long. Written as DNA, the CDR3 is TGTGCCAGCAGCGTAACCGGGAGTAATGAAAAACTGTTTTTT. Protein sequence: CASSVTGSNEKLFF. The variable domain in full, with the rest retrieved from reference TRBV9 and TRBJ1-4, is DSGVTQTPKHLITATGQRVTLRCSPRSGDLSVYWYQQSLDQGLQFLIQYYNGEERAKGNILERFSAQQFPDLHSELNLSSLELGDSALYFCASSVTGSNEKLFFGSGTQLSVL.

V usage is TRBV7-4 and J usage is TRBJ2-1; 11 bases are a match to TRBD1. CDR1 and CDR2 (germline): SGHVT, SQSDAQ. This CDR3 region has 15 residues. The junction had 6 bases not matched to a gene; V was cut back by 5 bases and J by 6 bases. The CDR3 spells CASSPRDRGVNEQFF. DNA for the CDR3: TGTGCCAGCAGCCCCCGGGACAGGGGGGTCAATGAGCAGTTCTTC.

The gene calls are TRBV5-1 and TRBJ1-1; D unresolved. CDR3 length: 13 amino acids. Between the trimmed V and J ends, which lost 5 bases and 1 base, there was a span of 9 bases. Germline V gene sequence: CDR1 SGHRS, CDR2 YFSETQ. CDR3 bases: TGCGCCAGCAGTTCCACGGGGAACACTGAAGCTTTCTTT. Translating it yields CASSSTGNTEAFF.

V is TRBV13 and J is TRBJ2-2; 14 bases fit TRBD2. Germline-derived CDR1 and CDR2 are PRHDT and FYEKMQ (reference sequence). This CDR3 spans 16 amino acids. The V gene end was trimmed by 4 bases and the J gene end by 4 bases; junction bases not matched to a gene: 2. The chain's CDR3 is CASSSGLAGATGELFF. The CDR3 DNA reads TGTGCCAGCAGCTCGGGACTAGCGGGAGCCACCGGGGAGCTGTTTTTT. The full variable domain, its missing parts supplied by reference TRBV13 and TRBJ2-2, is AAGVIQSPRHLIKEKRETATLKCYPIPRHDTVYWYQQGPGQDPQFLISFYEKMQSDKGSIPDRFSAQQFSDYHSELNMSSLELGDSALYFCASSSGLAGATGELFFGEGSRLTVL.

The rearrangement uses TRBV7-2 and TRBJ1-1; D gene ambiguous. V was trimmed by 1 base and J by 5 bases, leaving 11 bases between them. The CDR3 is made up of 14 amino acids. Germline values: CDR1 SGHTA, CDR2 FQGNSA. The CDR3 spells CASSLEARITEAFF. CDR3 DNA: TGTGCCAGCAGCTTAGAGGCGAGGATAACTGAAGCTTTCTTT.

V usage is TRBV7-2 and J usage is TRBJ1-2; TRBD1 matches 7 bases. This CDR3 comprises 15 residues. The germline CDR1 and CDR2 sequences are SGHTA and FQGNSA. The ends lost 4 bases at V and 6 bases at J; junction bases unmatched: 11. The CDR3 DNA follows: TGTGCCAGCAGCTCTAATACAGGGGTGCAGAATGGCTACACCTTC. Its translation is CASSSNTGVQNGYTF.

This clone appeared once. This chain uses TRBV27 with TRBJ1-5; 7 bases agree with TRBD1. The CDR3 runs to 16 residues. The ends lost 4 bases at V and 7 bases at J; junction bases unmatched: 13. Germline V CDR1 and CDR2: MNHEY, SMNVEV (reference sequence). CDR3 residues: CASSSLFRDRSQPQHF. The CDR3 DNA reads TGTGCCAGCAGTTCCCTCTTCCGGGACAGAAGCCAGCCCCAGCATTTT.

V usage is TRBV6-6 and J usage is TRBJ2-1; the D gene is possibly TRBD2 (5 bases). With 2 bases removed from V and 8 bases from J, the gap between germline ends came to 19 bases. The CDR3 has 16 amino acids. The germline CDR1 and CDR2 sequences are MNHNY and SVGAGI (reference sequence). Here the CDR3 DNA reads TGTGCCAGCAGTTACCCGGGGTCCCAAAGTTGGCATGAGCAGTTCTTC. It specifies CASSYPGSQSWHEQFF.

The V and J genes are TRBV13 and TRBJ2-3; 11 bases match TRBD2. The germline V gene encodes CDR1 PRHDT and CDR2 FYEKMQ (reference sequence). This CDR3 has 20 amino acids. V trimming: 3 bases; J trimming: 3 bases; junction bases outside the gene matches: 17. The CDR3 region is CASSFFGTSGVGWSTDTQYF. Here the CDR3 DNA reads TGTGCCAGCAGCTTCTTCGGGACTAGCGGCGTAGGGTGGTCAACAGATACGCAGTATTTT.

The chain carries TRBV10-1 and TRBJ2-2; D may be TRBD2 (6 bases). Trimming pared 1 base from V and 5 bases from J, leaving 23 bases between. This CDR3 has 19 residues. CDR1 is WNHNN, CDR2 SYGVQD, per germline (reference sequence). The CDR3 DNA reads as TGCGCCAGCAGTGAGTTCCAAGCCCCGGGGGTAGCCGTGACCGGGGAGCTGTTTTTT. Its translation is CASSEFQAPGVAVTGELFF.

This chain uses TRBV27 with TRBJ2-7; 14 bases match TRBD2. Germline trimming cut 5 bases from V and 5 bases from J; bases unmatched to any gene: 14. Germline values: CDR1 MNHEY, CDR2 SMNVEV (reference sequence). The CDR3 extends over 18 amino acids. The CDR3 DNA reads as TGTGCCAGCAGTCCCCTGGACAGGGGACTAGCGGGAGTAGACGAGCAGTACTTC. It yields the protein CASSPLDRGLAGVDEQYF.

The CDR3 sequence: CASSPWGPNEKLFF. Written as DNA, the CDR3 is TGTGCCAGCTCACCATGGGGCCCTAATGAAAAACTGTTTTTT. The chain couples TRBV18 to TRBJ1-4; maybe TRBD1 (5 bases). Germline V gene lookup returns CDR1 KGHSH and CDR2 LQKENI. The length of the CDR3 is 14 residues. Trimming left V 2 bases short and J 3 bases short, with 7 bases between. Looking up the rest from reference TRBV18 and TRBJ1-4 gives the full variable domain: NAGVMQNPRHLVRRRGQEARLRCSPMKGHSHVYWYRQLPEEGLKFMVYLQKENIIDESGMPKERFSAEFPKEGPSILRIQQVVRGDSAAYFCASSPWGPNEKLFFGSGTQLSVL.

The V call is TRBV9, the J call TRBJ1-1; 10 positions agree with TRBD1. The CDR3 is 15 amino acids. CDR1 SGDLS and CDR2 YYNGEE come from the germline V gene. Losses at the gene ends were 3 bases for V and 5 bases for J; bases not matched to a gene: 7. The CDR3: CASSAEGQGLTEAFF. As DNA, the CDR3 is TGTGCCAGCAGCGCCGAGGGACAGGGGTTGACTGAAGCTTTCTTT.